The 31 T cell receptor beta chains listed next were all sequenced from one sample in a study of blood T cell repertoires in COVID-19. The data were produced by immunoSEQ multiplex PCR, yet TCRdb's version contains in-frame clones alone and is incomplete. The sample includes fewer than 350,000 clones, more than 85% of them seen just once. Sequencing was done on a sample of PBMCs or T cells enriched from blood (not recorded which). The receptor set was obtained from a man in his forties who had been exposed to COVID-19.

The chain employs TRBV11-3 and TRBJ2-1; 10 nucleotides line up with TRBD2. V shed 4 bases and J 5 bases; nucleotides not matched to a gene: 5. The germline V gene encodes CDR1 SGHNT and CDR2 YENEEA. CDR3 length: 15 amino acids. The CDR3 here is CASSSPGLANNEQFF. CDR3 DNA sequence: TGTGCCAGCAGCTCACCGGGACTAGCGAACAATGAGCAGTTCTTC.

V is TRBV2 and J is TRBJ2-1; TRBD1 agrees at 9 bases. J was trimmed by 5 bases and V by 7 bases; bases with no gene match: 3. Germline V CDR1 and CDR2: SNHLY, FYNNEI. CDR3 length: 13 amino acids. CDR3 sequence (DNA): TGTGCCAGCACGTGGACAGGGGACAATGAGCAGTTCTTC. This gives the protein CASTWTGDNEQFF.

V and J are TRBV28 and TRBJ1-1, with D unresolved. Germline lookup yields CDR1 MDHEN and CDR2 SYDVKM. V was clipped by 3 bases and J by 0 bases, with 5 bases between them. The length of the CDR3 is 13 residues. The CDR3 DNA is TGTGCCAGCAGTTTTGCTATGAACACTGAAGCTTTCTTT. This gives the protein CASSFAMNTEAFF. The full variable domain, completed using reference TRBV28 and TRBJ1-1, is DVKVTQSSRYLVKRTGEKVFLECVQDMDHENMFWYRQDPGLGLRLIYFSYDVKMKEKGDIPEGYSVSREKKERFSLILESASTNQTSMYLCASSFAMNTEAFFGQGTRLTVV.

The chain employs TRBV4-3 and TRBJ2-7; a weak D match, TRBD2 (6 bases). Deletions cut 4 bases from V and 0 bases from J, with 13 bases between. Germline CDR1 and CDR2: LGHNA and YSLEER. The CDR3 runs to 15 residues. The CDR3 coding sequence is TGCGCCAGCAGCCGCAGTAGCGGCCGCTCCTACGAGCAGTACTTC. Its protein is CASSRSSGRSYEQYF.

J is TRBJ2-2 and V is TRBV10-3, with 8 bases fitting TRBD1. Germline V lookup: CDR1 ENHRY, CDR2 SYGVKD. The CDR3 runs 14 residues. J lost 5 bases, V lost 7 bases, and 6 bases had no gene match. The CDR3 sequence is CAITGQGGTGELFF. The DNA for the CDR3 is TGTGCCATCACCGGACAGGGAGGTACCGGGGAGCTGTTTTTT.

The chain has TRBV2 and TRBJ1-2, with 8 positions matching TRBD1. The CDR3 spans 16 residues. Germline trimming cut 5 bases from V and 3 bases from J; bases unmatched to any gene: 11. Germline values: CDR1 SNHLY, CDR2 FYNNEI. The CDR3 bases are TGTGCCAGCAGTCAACAGACACAGGGGGAGTACTATGGCTACACCTTC. This encodes CASSQQTQGEYYGYTF. The full variable domain, in which reference TRBV2 and TRBJ1-2 provide the parts outside the CDR3, is EPEVTQTPSHQVTQMGQEVILRCVPISNHLYFYWYRQILGQKVEFLVSFYNNEISEKSEIFDDQFSVERPDGSNFTLKIRSTKLEDSAMYFCASSQQTQGEYYGYTFGSGTRLTVV.

The chain employs TRBV5-5 and TRBJ2-3, with 9 positions matching TRBD1. The CDR3 runs to 16 residues. Germline-derived CDR1 and CDR2 are SGHKS and YYEKEE (reference sequence). V lost 5 bases to trimming and J lost 3 bases; unmatched junction nucleotides: 10. The DNA for the CDR3 is TGTGCCAGCAGTTTTCTTCGGGGACAGGGTACAGATACGCAGTATTTT. This gives the protein CASSFLRGQGTDTQYF.

The V call is TRBV6-1, the J call TRBJ1-4; D unclear. This CDR3 has 15 residues. Germline V CDR1 and CDR2: MNHNS, SASEGT. Trimming removed 0 bases from V and 13 bases from J, with 18 bases in between. CDR3 region: CASSEAVGGFRALFF. The CDR3 DNA follows: TGTGCCAGCAGTGAAGCGGTGGGCGGGTTTCGGGCACTGTTTTTT.

J is TRBJ2-3 and V is TRBV27, with 12 bases aligning to TRBD2. Looked up from germline, CDR1 is MNHEY and CDR2 is SMNVEV (reference sequence). The CDR3 has 17 amino acids. Trimming took 5 bases from V and 2 from J; bases not matched to a gene: 8. As DNA, the CDR3 is TGTGCCAGCAGTCCGAGGACTAGCGGGACCCTCACAGATACGCAGTATTTT. Protein sequence: CASSPRTSGTLTDTQYF.

This clone has more than one count but fewer than ten. The V gene is TRBV21-1, the J gene TRBJ1-5; the table calls TRBD1, which could not be checked here. TRBV21-1 is labeled a pseudogene. The CDR3 totals 16 residues. CDR3 nucleotide sequence: TGTGCCAGCAGCTGCACCAGGGTAATTCCAAATCAGCCCCAGCATTTT. It yields the protein CASSCTRVIPNQPQHF.

The CDR3 DNA is TGTGCCAGCAGCGAAGACAGGGACAACACCGGGGAGCTGTTTTTT. This translates into CASSEDRDNTGELFF. The V call is TRBV6-4, the J call TRBJ2-2, with 7 bases lining up with TRBD1. The CDR3 sequence is 15 residues long. V dropped 6 bases and J dropped 2; count of bases not matched to a gene: 6. Per the germline V gene, CDR1 is MRHNA and CDR2 is SNTAGT.

The genes are TRBV24-1 and TRBJ2-1, with TRBD1 as a possible D gene (5 bases). The CDR3 is made up of 13 amino acids. CDR1 and CDR2 (germline): KGHDR, SFDVKD. V was pared by 5 bases and J by 6 bases, with 10 bases between. The CDR3 DNA sequence: TGTGCCACCAGTGGATACAGGCTCAATGAGCAGTTCTTC. Protein: CATSGYRLNEQFF.

J is TRBJ2-7 and V is TRBV10-3; D not certain. V was shortened by 1 base and J by 0 bases, with 7 bases between the two germline ends. The CDR3 spans 14 residues. CDR1 and CDR2 (germline): ENHRY, SYGVKD. Written as DNA, the CDR3 is TGTGCCATCAGTGAGTTAGATCCCTCCTACGAGCAGTACTTC. The encoded protein is CAISELDPSYEQYF.

Written as DNA, the CDR3 is TGTGCCAGCAGCAAAGCCAAAACTTACAATGAGCAGTTCTTC. Amino acid sequence: CASSKAKTYNEQFF. This chain joins TRBV21-1 and TRBJ2-1; TRBD2 is the table's D call and was not checked against the DNA. TRBV21-1 is shown as a pseudogene. CDR3 length: 14 amino acids.

This rearrangement joins TRBV6-1 to TRBJ1-3; D is possibly TRBD1 (6 bases). The CDR3 is made up of 15 amino acids. The V gene lost 3 bases and the J gene lost 0 bases, with 9 bases spanning the gap. CDR1 and CDR2 from the germline V gene are MNHNS and SASEGT. This chain's CDR3 is CASSDMGASGNTIYF. For the CDR3, the DNA is TGTGCCAGCAGTGATATGGGGGCCTCTGGAAACACCATATATTTT.

The chain couples TRBV19 to TRBJ2-7; 7 bases agree with TRBD2. The V and J ends lost 3 bases and 2 bases, in that order; junction bases with no gene match: 10. Germline V lookup: CDR1 LNHDA, CDR2 SQIVND (reference sequence). This CDR3 comprises 16 residues. Written as DNA, the CDR3 is TGTGCCAGTAGTATTGTTATGGCAGGGAGGGCCTACGAGCAGTACTTC. The encoded protein is CASSIVMAGRAYEQYF.

The CDR3 coding sequence is TGTGCCTGGGTAAAGCCGGGACAGCAAGAGACCCAGTACTTC. Amino acids: CAWVKPGQQETQYF. The chain is built from TRBV30 and TRBJ2-5, with 7 bases that match TRBD1. With 5 bases clipped from V and 2 bases from J, the junction kept 8 bases outside the gene matches. The CDR3 has 14 amino acids. CDR1 is GTSNPN, CDR2 SVGIG, per germline (reference sequence).

This chain uses TRBV30 with TRBJ1-1, with a possible D match to TRBD1 (5 bases). Germline CDR1 and CDR2: GTSNPN and SVGIG (reference sequence). The CDR3 length is 14 residues. Trimming took off 2 bases at V and 3 bases at J, with 13 bases between the two ends. CDR3 DNA: TGTGCCTGGAGTTTTGCAGGGCCGGACACTGAAGCTTTCTTT. The encoded protein is CAWSFAGPDTEAFF.

V usage is TRBV4-2 and J usage is TRBJ1-6; a weak D match, TRBD1 (5 bases). CDR1 is LGHNA, CDR2 YNFKEQ, per germline. The CDR3 has 14 amino acids. The ends were cut back, 5 bases at V and 2 bases at J, with 7 bases in the middle. The CDR3 sequence is CASSEQAYNSPLHF. CDR3 nucleotides: TGTGCCAGCAGCGAACAGGCCTATAATTCACCCCTCCACTTT.

This clone was found once. This sequence joins TRBV11-2 and TRBJ2-7; D gene ambiguous. V was shortened by 4 bases and J by 7 bases, with 23 bases between the two germline ends. In germline, CDR1 is SGHAT, CDR2 FQNNGV. The CDR3 extends over 16 amino acids. The CDR3 sequence: CASSSLSNSLNSEQYF. For the CDR3, the DNA is TGTGCCAGCAGCTCTCTTTCGAACAGCCTTAACTCGGAGCAGTACTTC.

V usage is TRBV19 and J usage is TRBJ2-1; 9 nucleotides match TRBD2. The trim removed 5 bases at V and 10 bases at J, leaving 9 bases unmatched. This CDR3 region has 14 residues. Germline-derived CDR1 and CDR2 are LNHDA and SQIVND (reference sequence). The DNA of the CDR3 is TGTGCCAGTAGTTTAGGCGGGAGGGCTTTCGAGCAGTTCTTC. Translated, it gives CASSLGGRAFEQFF.

The rearrangement joins TRBV9 to TRBJ2-1, with 7 bases identical to TRBD2. This CDR3 has 15 residues. Germline assignment: CDR1 SGDLS and CDR2 YYNGEE. V shed 2 bases, J shed 3 bases, and the junction held 5 bases outside the gene matches. As DNA, the CDR3 is TGTGCCAGCAGCGTGAGCGGGGCCTACTACAATGAGCAGTTCTTC. Its translation is CASSVSGAYYNEQFF.

The gene calls are TRBV10-2 and TRBJ2-2; D is possibly TRBD1 (5 bases). The length of the CDR3 is 13 residues. The germline V gene has CDR1 WSHSY and CDR2 SAAADI. V lost 11 bases, J lost 0 bases, and 10 bases lay in between. The CDR3 region is CASRTSNTGELFF. The CDR3 DNA is TGCGCCTCTCGGACATCGAACACCGGGGAGCTGTTTTTT.

The chain employs TRBV9 and TRBJ2-7, with TRBD1 identical over 8 bases. Trimming cost V 1 base and J 6 bases; bases outside gene matches: 3. Germline-derived CDR1 and CDR2 are SGDLS and YYNGEE. The CDR3 consists of 13 residues. The CDR3: CASSVIDRGEQYF. The CDR3 DNA is TGTGCCAGCAGCGTAATAGACAGGGGCGAGCAGTACTTC.

The chain carries TRBV30 and TRBJ1-5; D is undetermined. V was cut by 0 bases and J by 3 bases, with 9 bases left in between. The germline V gene has CDR1 GTSNPN and CDR2 SVGIG (reference sequence). This CDR3 region has 14 residues. Here the CDR3 DNA reads TGTGCCTGGAGTGTTCCACGGTACAATCAGCCCCAGCATTTT. Residues: CAWSVPRYNQPQHF.

V is TRBV7-3 and J is TRBJ1-3, with TRBD1 matching over 9 bases. The CDR3 consists of 14 residues. V lost 3 bases and J lost 4; bases outside the gene matches: 1. In germline, CDR1 is SGHTA, CDR2 FQGTGA. This chain's CDR3 is CASSLGQGGNTIYF. In DNA form, the CDR3 reads TGTGCCAGCAGCTTGGGACAGGGAGGAAACACCATATATTTT.

The CDR3 DNA reads as TGTGCCAGCAGCGTAGCCGGGAGGGCAGATACGCAGTATTTT. Protein sequence: CASSVAGRADTQYF. The chain joins TRBV9 to TRBJ2-3; 8 bases map to TRBD2. The length of the CDR3 is 14 residues. Germline assignment: CDR1 SGDLS and CDR2 YYNGEE. Germline trimming cut 0 bases from V and 4 bases from J; bases unmatched to any gene: 1.

The chain employs TRBV30 and TRBJ1-2; D not certain. V was pared by 0 bases and J by 8 bases, with 13 bases between. CDR3 length: 13 amino acids. Germline V gives CDR1 GTSNPN, CDR2 SVGIG (reference sequence). The CDR3: CAWSVSFSLGYTF. CDR3 sequence (DNA): TGTGCCTGGAGTGTTAGTTTTTCCCTAGGCTACACCTTC. Drawing the rest from reference TRBV30 and TRBJ1-2, the complete variable domain is SQTIHQWPATLVQPVGSPLSLECTVEGTSNPNLYWYRQAAGRGLQLLFYSVGIGQISSEVPQNLSASRPQDRQFILSSKKLLLSDSGFYLCAWSVSFSLGYTFGSGTRLTVV.

The gene calls are TRBV7-9 and TRBJ1-3; D is undetermined. V lost 8 bases and J 2 bases, leaving 13 bases between the germline ends. The CDR3 totals 14 residues. In germline, CDR1 is SEHNR, CDR2 FQNEAQ (reference sequence). The CDR3 spells CASREQNPGNTIYF. CDR3 DNA sequence: TGTGCCAGCCGGGAACAGAATCCTGGAAACACCATATATTTT. The whole variable domain, filled in from reference TRBV7-9 and TRBJ1-3, reads DTGVSQNPRHKITKRGQNVTFRCDPISEHNRLYWYRQTLGQGPEFLTYFQNEAQLEKSRLLSDRFSAERPKGSFSTLEIQRTEQGDSAMYLCASREQNPGNTIYFGEGSWLTVV.

The chain combines TRBV9 with TRBJ2-3, with a weak D call TRBD2 (5 bases). The germline CDR1 and CDR2 sequences are SGDLS and YYNGEE. Trimming cost V 3 bases and J 4 bases, with 15 bases left between them. The CDR3 has 15 residues. The CDR3 nucleotides read TGTGCCAGCAGCGATGGTAGGATGGAGGCAGATACGCAGTATTTT. Amino acid sequence: CASSDGRMEADTQYF.

The chain is built from TRBV2 and TRBJ2-7; D remains ambiguous. This CDR3 has 12 amino acids. Per germline, CDR1 SNHLY and CDR2 FYNNEI. Trimming removed 7 bases at V and 2 bases at J, with 9 bases between. The CDR3, as DNA: TGTGCCAGCAACTCGGAGACCTACGAGCAGTACTTC. Translating it yields CASNSETYEQYF.